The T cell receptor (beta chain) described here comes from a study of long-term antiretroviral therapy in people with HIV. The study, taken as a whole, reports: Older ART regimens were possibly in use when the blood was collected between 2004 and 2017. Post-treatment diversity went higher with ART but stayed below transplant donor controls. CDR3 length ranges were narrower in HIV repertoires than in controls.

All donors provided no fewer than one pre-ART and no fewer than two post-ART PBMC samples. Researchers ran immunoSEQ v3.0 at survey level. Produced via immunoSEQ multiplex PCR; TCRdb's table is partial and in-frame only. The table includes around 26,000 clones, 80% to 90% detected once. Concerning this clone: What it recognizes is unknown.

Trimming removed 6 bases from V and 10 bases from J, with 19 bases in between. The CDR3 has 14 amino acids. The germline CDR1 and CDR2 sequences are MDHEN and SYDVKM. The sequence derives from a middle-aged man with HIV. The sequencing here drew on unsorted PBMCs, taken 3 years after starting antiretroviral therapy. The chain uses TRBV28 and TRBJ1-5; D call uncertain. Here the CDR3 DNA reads TGTGCCAGCAGGCCCACGTGGTGGGGTCCCCCCCAGCATTTT. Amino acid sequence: CASRPTWWGPPQHF. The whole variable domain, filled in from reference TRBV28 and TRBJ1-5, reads DVKVTQSSRYLVKRTGEKVFLECVQDMDHENMFWYRQDPGLGLRLIYFSYDVKMKEKGDIPEGYSVSREKKERFSLILESASTNQTSMYLCASRPTWWGPPQHFGDGTRLSIL.